Sequencing of this T cell receptor beta chain was carried out in a study of blood T cell repertoires in COVID-19. As for the study in general: T cells, B-cell-depleted T cells, or PBMCs provided the cDNA or gDNA that served as material.

The CDR3 contains 13 residues. The germline V gene has CDR1 GTSNPN and CDR2 SVGIG (reference sequence). V gave up 4 bases and J gave up 9 bases, with 16 bases separating them. Authors' processing steps: The assay estimated nucleated cells by amplifying reference gene primers. TCRdb's copy holds only in-frame clones and misses some; the assay was immunoSEQ multiplex PCR. V, J and clone size were drawn from that table, and D and trimming were deduced from the DNA. The sample has about 180,000 clones; nearly 80% are singletons. The origin of this receptor is a man aged 55 to 70 who had been exposed to COVID-19. The chain uses TRBV30 and TRBJ1-5; D might be TRBD1 (5 bases). Sequenced material: PBMCs or T cells enriched from blood (not recorded which). CDR3 region: CAWTLGGDGPQHF. Here the CDR3 DNA reads TGTGCCTGGACCCTGGGGGGGGATGGGCCCCAGCATTTT.